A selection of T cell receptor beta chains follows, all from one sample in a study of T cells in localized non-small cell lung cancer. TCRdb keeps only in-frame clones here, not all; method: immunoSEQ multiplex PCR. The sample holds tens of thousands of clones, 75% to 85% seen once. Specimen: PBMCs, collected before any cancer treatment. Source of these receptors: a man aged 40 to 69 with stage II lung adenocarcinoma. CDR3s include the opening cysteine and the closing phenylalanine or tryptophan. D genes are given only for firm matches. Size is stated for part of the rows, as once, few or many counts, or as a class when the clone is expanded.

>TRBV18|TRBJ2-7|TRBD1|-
TGTGCCAGCTCGCTCGGACAGGGCTACGAGCAGTACTTC
CASSLGQGYEQYF
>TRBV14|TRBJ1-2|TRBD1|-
TGTGCCAGCAGCCAAACGACAGGGGCCTATGGCTACACCTTC
CASSQTTGAYGYTF
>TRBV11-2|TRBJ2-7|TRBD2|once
TGTGCCAGCAGCGAGGGACTAGCGGGAGGCCACGAGCAGTACTTC
CASSEGLAGGHEQYF
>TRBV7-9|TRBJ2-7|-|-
TGTGCCAGCGGGACCCTCCTCGAGCAGTACTTC
CASGTLLEQYF
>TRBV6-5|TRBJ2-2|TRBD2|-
TGTGCCAGCACCGGCGGGGGAAACACCGGGGAGCTGTTTTTT
CASTGGGNTGELFF
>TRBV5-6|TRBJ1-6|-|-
TGTGCCAGCAGCTTGGGAAGCAGGTCCGATTCACCCCTCCACTTT
CASSLGSRSDSPLHF
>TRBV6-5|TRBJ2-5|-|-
TGTGCCAGCAGTTACGCGGCGGGACAAGAGACCCAGTACTTC
CASSYAAGQETQYF
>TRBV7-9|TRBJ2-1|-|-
TGTGCCAGCAGCTCCCGGACCGAGTACAATGAGCAGTTCTTC
CASSSRTEYNEQFF
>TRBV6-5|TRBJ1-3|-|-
TGTGCCACGGGGGAAAAGACTGGAAACACCATATATTTT
CATGEKTGNTIYF
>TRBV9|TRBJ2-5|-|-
TGTGCCAGCAGCGTAGCTCTGGGAATTCAAGAGACCCAGTACTTC
CASSVALGIQETQYF
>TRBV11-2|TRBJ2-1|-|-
TGTGCCAGCAGGCGGGGCGCGGGGTACAATGAGCAGTTCTTC
CASRRGAGYNEQFF
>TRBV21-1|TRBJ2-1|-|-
TGTGCCAGCAGCAAAGTCGGAGGATCAGGGGAAATCAATGAGCAGTTCTTC
CASSKVGGSGEINEQFF
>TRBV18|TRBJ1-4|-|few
TGTGCCAGCTCACCGTCGGCCAGTCTTAATGAAAAACTGTTTTTT
CASSPSASLNEKLFF